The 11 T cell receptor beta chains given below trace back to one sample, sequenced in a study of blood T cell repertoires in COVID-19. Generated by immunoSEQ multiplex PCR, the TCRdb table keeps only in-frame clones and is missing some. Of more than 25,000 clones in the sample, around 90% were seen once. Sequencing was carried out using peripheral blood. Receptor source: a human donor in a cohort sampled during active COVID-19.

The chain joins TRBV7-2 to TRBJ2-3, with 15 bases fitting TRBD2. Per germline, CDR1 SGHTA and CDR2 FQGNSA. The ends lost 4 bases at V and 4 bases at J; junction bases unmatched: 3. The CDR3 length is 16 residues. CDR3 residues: CASSYRTSGGADTQYF. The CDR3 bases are TGTGCCAGCAGCTATCGGACTAGCGGGGGGGCAGATACGCAGTATTTT.

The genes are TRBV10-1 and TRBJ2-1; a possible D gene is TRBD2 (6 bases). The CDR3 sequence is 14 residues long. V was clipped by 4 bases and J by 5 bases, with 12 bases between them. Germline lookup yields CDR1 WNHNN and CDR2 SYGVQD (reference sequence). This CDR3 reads CASSAGSANNEQFF. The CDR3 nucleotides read TGCGCCAGCAGTGCCGGGAGTGCGAACAATGAGCAGTTCTTC.

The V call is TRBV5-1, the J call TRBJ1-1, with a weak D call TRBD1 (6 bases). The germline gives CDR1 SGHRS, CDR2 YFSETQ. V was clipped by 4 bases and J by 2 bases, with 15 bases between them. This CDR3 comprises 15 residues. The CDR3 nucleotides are TGCGCCAGCAGCACTCTTCCGACAGGAAACACTGAAGCTTTCTTT. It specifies CASSTLPTGNTEAFF.

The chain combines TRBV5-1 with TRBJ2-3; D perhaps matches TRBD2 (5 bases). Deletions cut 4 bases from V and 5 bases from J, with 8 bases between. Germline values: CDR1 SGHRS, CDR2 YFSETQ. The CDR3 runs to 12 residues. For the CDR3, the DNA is TGCGCCAGCAGCCTAGCTGTAGATACGCAGTATTTT. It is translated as CASSLAVDTQYF. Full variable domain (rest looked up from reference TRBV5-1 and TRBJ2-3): KAGVTQTPRYLIKTRGQQVTLSCSPISGHRSVSWYQQTPGQGLQFLFEYFSETQRNKGNFPGRFSGRQFSNSRSEMNVSTLELGDSALYLCASSLAVDTQYFGPGTRLTVL.

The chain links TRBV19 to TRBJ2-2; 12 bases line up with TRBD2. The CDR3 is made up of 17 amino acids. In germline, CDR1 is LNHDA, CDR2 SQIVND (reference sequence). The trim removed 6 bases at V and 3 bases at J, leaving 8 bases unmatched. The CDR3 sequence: CASRLSSGRADTGELFF. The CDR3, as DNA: TGTGCCAGTAGATTATCTAGCGGGAGGGCGGACACCGGGGAGCTGTTTTTT.

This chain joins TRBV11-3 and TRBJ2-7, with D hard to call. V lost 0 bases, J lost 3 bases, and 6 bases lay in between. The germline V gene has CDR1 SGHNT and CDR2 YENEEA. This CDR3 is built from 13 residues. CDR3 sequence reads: CASSLERDYEQYF. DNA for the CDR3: TGTGCCAGCAGCTTAGAGCGTGACTACGAGCAGTACTTC.

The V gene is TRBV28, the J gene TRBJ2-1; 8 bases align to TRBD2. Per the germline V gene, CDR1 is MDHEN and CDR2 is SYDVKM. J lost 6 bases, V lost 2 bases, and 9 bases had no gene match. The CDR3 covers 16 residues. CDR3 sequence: CASSLTLREEVNEQFF. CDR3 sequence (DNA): TGTGCCAGCAGTTTAACCCTGCGGGAGGAGGTCAATGAGCAGTTCTTC.

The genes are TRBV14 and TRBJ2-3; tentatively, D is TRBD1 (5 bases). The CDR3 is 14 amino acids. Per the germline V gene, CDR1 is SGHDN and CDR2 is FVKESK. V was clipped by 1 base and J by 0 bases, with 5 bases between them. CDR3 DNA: TGTGCCAGCAGCCAAGGACAGAGCACAGATACGCAGTATTTT. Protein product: CASSQGQSTDTQYF.

The CDR3 sequence: CASSDSGQGRYTF. The CDR3 DNA follows: TGTGCCAGCAGTGATTCGGGACAGGGGCGCTACACCTTC. This chain connects TRBV6-1 to TRBJ1-2, with 10 bases that match TRBD1. CDR1 and CDR2 (germline): MNHNS, SASEGT. This CDR3 spans 13 amino acids. The V gene end was trimmed by 3 bases and the J gene end by 9 bases; junction bases not matched to a gene: 4.

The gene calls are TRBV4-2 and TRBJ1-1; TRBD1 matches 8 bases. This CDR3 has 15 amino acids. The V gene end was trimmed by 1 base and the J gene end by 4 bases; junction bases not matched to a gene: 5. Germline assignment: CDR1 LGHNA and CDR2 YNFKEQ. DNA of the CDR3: TGTGCCAGCAGCCAAGCGCTCACAGGGGGCACTGAAGCTTTCTTT. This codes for CASSQALTGGTEAFF.

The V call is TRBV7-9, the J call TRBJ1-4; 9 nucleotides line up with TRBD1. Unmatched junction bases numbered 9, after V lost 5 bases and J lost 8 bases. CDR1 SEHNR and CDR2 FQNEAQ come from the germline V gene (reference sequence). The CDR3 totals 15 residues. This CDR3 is CASSPAGQGREKLFF. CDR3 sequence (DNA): TGTGCCAGCAGCCCGGCGGGACAGGGAAGGGAAAAACTGTTTTTT.